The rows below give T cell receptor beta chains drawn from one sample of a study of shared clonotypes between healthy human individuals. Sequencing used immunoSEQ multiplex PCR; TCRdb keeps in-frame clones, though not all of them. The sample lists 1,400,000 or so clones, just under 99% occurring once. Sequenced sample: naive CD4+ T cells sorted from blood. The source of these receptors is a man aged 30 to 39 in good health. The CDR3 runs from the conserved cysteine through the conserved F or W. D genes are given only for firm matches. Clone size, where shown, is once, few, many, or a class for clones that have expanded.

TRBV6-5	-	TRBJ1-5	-	CASTPRGSGPQHF	TGTGCCAGCACACCGAGGGGTAGTGGGCCCCAGCATTTT
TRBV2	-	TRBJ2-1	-	CASSELGVYNEQFF	TGTGCCAGCAGTGAATTGGGGGTATACAATGAGCAGTTCTTC
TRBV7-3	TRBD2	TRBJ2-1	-	CASSPTAGVLYNEQFF	TGTGCCAGCAGCCCCACGGCGGGAGTATTATACAATGAGCAGTTCTTC
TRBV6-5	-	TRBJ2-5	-	CASSFSQETQYF	TGTGCCAGCAGCTTCTCGCAAGAGACCCAGTACTTC
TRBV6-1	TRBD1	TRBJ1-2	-	CASSDQGAAGGYTF	TGTGCCAGCAGCGATCAGGGGGCAGCAGGTGGCTACACCTTC
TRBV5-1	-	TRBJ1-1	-	CASSLEGGWTEAFF	TGCGCCAGCAGCTTGGAGGGGGGATGGACTGAAGCTTTCTTT
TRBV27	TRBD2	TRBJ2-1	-	CASSSPGLADNEQFF	TGTGCCAGCAGTTCCCCGGGACTAGCGGACAATGAGCAGTTCTTC
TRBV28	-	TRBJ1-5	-	CASSFSQPQHF	TGTGCCAGCAGTTTCTCCCAGCCCCAGCATTTT
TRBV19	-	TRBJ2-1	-	CASSIHPQASHNEQFF	TGTGCCAGTAGTATTCACCCGCAAGCTAGCCACAATGAGCAGTTCTTC
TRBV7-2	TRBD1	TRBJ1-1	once	CASSPKRTGSMNTEAFF	TGTGCCAGCAGCCCAAAAAGGACAGGTAGCATGAACACTGAAGCTTTCTTT
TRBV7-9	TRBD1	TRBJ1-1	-	CASSNLAGGPEAFF	TGTGCCAGCAGCAACCTGGCAGGGGGGCCTGAAGCTTTCTTT
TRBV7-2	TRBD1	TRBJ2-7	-	CASSLAGQAIEQYF	TGTGCCAGCAGCTTAGCTGGACAGGCTATCGAGCAGTACTTC
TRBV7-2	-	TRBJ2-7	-	CASSADYNYEQYF	TGTGCCAGCAGCGCAGACTACAACTACGAGCAGTACTTC
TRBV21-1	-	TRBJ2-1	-	CASSKAGGSSYNEQFF	TGTGCCAGCAGCAAAGCGGGAGGGTCCTCCTACAATGAGCAGTTCTTC
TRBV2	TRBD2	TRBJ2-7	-	CASGEGRGEQYF	TGTGCCAGCGGGGAGGGTAGGGGCGAGCAGTACTTC
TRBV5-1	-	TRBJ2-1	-	CASSLISGSWGEQFF	TGCGCCAGCAGCTTAATATCCGGGAGCTGGGGTGAGCAGTTCTTC
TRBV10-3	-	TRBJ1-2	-	CAISDVSSNYGYTF	TGTGCCATCAGTGATGTCAGTTCTAACTATGGCTACACCTTC
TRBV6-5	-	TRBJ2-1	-	CASSQGSNEQFF	TGTGCCAGCAGCCAGGGTTCCAATGAGCAGTTCTTC
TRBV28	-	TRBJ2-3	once	CASSHGLMDTDTQYF	TGTGCCAGCAGCCACGGCTTAATGGACACAGATACGCAGTATTTT
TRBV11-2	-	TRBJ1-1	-	CASSLQASYTEAFF	TGTGCCAGCAGCTTACAGGCAAGCTACACTGAAGCTTTCTTT
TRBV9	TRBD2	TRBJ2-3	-	CASSFSGSHTDTQYF	TGTGCCAGCAGCTTTAGCGGGAGCCACACAGATACGCAGTATTTT
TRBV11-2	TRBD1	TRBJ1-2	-	CASSIDREGGYTF	TGTGCCAGCAGCATCGACAGGGAGGGTGGCTACACCTTC
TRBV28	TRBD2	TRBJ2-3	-	CASSPGTSGGTDTQYF	TGTGCCAGCAGCCCTGGGACTAGCGGAGGCACAGATACGCAGTATTTT
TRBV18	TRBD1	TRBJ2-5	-	CASSPLVGQGIQETQYF	TGTGCCAGCTCACCATTGGTCGGACAGGGTATCCAAGAGACCCAGTACTTC
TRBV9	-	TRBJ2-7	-	CASSVAPQDEAQYF	TGTGCCAGCAGCGTAGCCCCACAGGATGAGGCGCAGTACTTC
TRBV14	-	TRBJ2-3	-	CASSQGLPGTQYF	TGTGCCAGCAGCCAAGGCCTACCGGGAACGCAGTATTTT
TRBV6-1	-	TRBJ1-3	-	CASSDLGRSSGNTIYF	TGTGCCAGCAGTGACTTGGGACGGAGCTCTGGAAACACCATATATTTT
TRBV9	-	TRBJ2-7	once	CASSVVVGTGIYEQYF	TGTGCCAGCAGCGTAGTTGTTGGGACCGGGATCTACGAGCAGTACTTC
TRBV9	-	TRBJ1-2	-	CASSVAHPEKGGYTF	TGTGCCAGCAGCGTAGCTCATCCGGAAAAGGGTGGCTACACCTTC
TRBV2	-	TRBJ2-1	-	CASSEGVAFYNEQFF	TGTGCCAGCTCCGAAGGAGTAGCGTTCTACAATGAGCAGTTCTTC
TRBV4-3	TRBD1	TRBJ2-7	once	CASSLGQGFSYEQYF	TGCGCCAGCAGCCTAGGACAGGGGTTCTCCTACGAGCAGTACTTC
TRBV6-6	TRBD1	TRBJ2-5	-	CASRRTGEETQYF	TGTGCCAGCAGGCGGACAGGAGAAGAGACCCAGTACTTC
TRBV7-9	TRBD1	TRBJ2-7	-	CASSRRQGAYEQYF	TGTGCCAGCAGCCGTCGACAGGGGGCCTACGAGCAGTACTTC
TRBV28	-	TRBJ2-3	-	CASSFSVATDTQYF	TGTGCCAGCAGTTTTAGTGTGGCGACAGATACGCAGTATTTT
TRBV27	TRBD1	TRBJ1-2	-	CASSPSVRQGATLDGYTF	TGTGCCAGCAGCCCCTCAGTGCGGCAGGGGGCGACGTTGGATGGCTACACCTTC
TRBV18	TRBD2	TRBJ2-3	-	CASSPVPGTSGMPQYF	TGTGCCAGCTCACCAGTCCCCGGGACTAGCGGGATGCCGCAGTATTTT
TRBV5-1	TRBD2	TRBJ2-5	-	CASSFTSGRETQYF	TGCGCCAGCAGCTTTACTAGCGGGCGGGAGACCCAGTACTTC
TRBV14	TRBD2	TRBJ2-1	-	CASSQEISGILNEQFF	TGTGCCAGCAGCCAAGAGATAAGCGGGATCTTAAATGAGCAGTTCTTC
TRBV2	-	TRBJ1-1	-	CASSEAPGVAFF	TGTGCCAGCAGTGAAGCGCCGGGGGTAGCTTTCTTT
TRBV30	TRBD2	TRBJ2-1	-	CAFPGLAGGPTGSEQFF	TGTGCCTTCCCGGGGTTAGCGGGAGGGCCGACCGGAAGTGAGCAGTTCTTC
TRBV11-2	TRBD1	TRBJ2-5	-	CASSPGQGPKETQYF	TGTGCCAGCAGCCCCGGACAGGGGCCAAAAGAGACCCAGTACTTC
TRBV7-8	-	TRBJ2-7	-	CASSLVHKKTGLSYEQYF	TGTGCCAGCAGCTTAGTACACAAAAAGACAGGCCTCTCCTACGAGCAGTACTTC
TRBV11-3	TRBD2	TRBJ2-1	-	CASSLGETSGRVYNEQFF	TGTGCCAGCAGCTTAGGTGAGACTAGCGGGAGAGTCTACAATGAGCAGTTCTTC